The sequence of this TCR beta chain was determined in a study of blood T cell repertoires in COVID-19. Study summary: Sample material is recorded as cDNA or gDNA derived from T cells, B-cell-depleted T cells, or PBMCs.

Original analysis: How many nucleated cells were present was estimated from reference gene primer amplification. Here immunoSEQ multiplex PCR was the method, and the copy in TCRdb shows in-frame clones only, minus some. Clone size and V and J calls were adopted from that table, with D and trimming inferred from the DNA. The sample gives some 30,000 clones, 84% of which show up once; 8% to 10% is in the top ten. The CDR3 consists of 16 residues. J was trimmed by 3 bases and V by 4 bases; bases with no gene match: 8. From germline, CDR1 is SGDLS and CDR2 YYNGEE. A few counts support this clone. V and J are TRBV9 and TRBJ2-2, with 8 bases lining up with TRBD2. The sample comprised peripheral blood. The receptor was derived from an elderly man with active COVID-19. The chain's CDR3 is CASSPPSGLDTGELFF. The CDR3 DNA follows: TGTGCCAGCAGCCCACCCTCGGGACTAGACACCGGGGAGCTGTTTTTT.